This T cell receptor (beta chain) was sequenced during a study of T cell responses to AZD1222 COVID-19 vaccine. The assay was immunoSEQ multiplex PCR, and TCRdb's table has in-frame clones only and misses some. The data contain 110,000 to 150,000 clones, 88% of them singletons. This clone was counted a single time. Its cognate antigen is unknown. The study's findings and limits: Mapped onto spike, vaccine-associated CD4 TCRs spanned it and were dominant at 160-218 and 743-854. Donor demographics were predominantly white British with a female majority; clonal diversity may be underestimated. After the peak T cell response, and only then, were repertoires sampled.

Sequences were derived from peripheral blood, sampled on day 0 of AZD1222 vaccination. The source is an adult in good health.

The CDR3 sequence: CASRSGTREKLFF. DNA of the CDR3: TGTGCCAGCAGGTCGGGTACGCGTGAAAAACTGTTTTTT. V usage is TRBV27 and J usage is TRBJ1-4; no reliable D call. The CDR3 contains 13 residues. Germline assignment: CDR1 MNHEY and CDR2 SMNVEV (reference sequence). Deletions cut 6 bases from V and 7 bases from J, with 12 bases between.